The clone carrying this T cell receptor (beta chain) was detected a few times. Its antigen remains unidentified. This entry is derived from a study of T cells in Graves' hyperthyroidism and ophthalmopathy. The TCR beta CDR3 regions underwent amplification using RNA transcripts as the source. TCR CDR3 underwent first-round RT-PCR with the HTBI primer set. TCRdb re-called the multiplex PCR reads with MiXCR, one entry per CDR3 protein. The table has about 500,000 distinct CDR3 sequences, roughly 14% seen once. Deletions cut 5 bases from V and 6 bases from J, with 14 bases between. The CDR3 is 14 residues long. Per the germline V gene, CDR1 is MNHNS and CDR2 is SASEGT. Study observations and caveats: The blood repertoire included most of the expanded thyroid clonotypes above 0.001.

Stable Graves' hyperthyroidism meant no ophthalmopathy progression within 18 months. These patients, aged 18 to 65, had recently diagnosed hyperthyroidism lasting under 2 months. Uncontrolled infection, other autoimmune disease, pregnancy or lactation excluded patients. The sequencing input was blood. The chain has TRBV6-1 and TRBJ2-1; D unclear. This receptor was identified in a woman aged 18-35 years with Graves' hyperthyroidism. In nucleotides, the CDR3 is TGTGCCAGCAGTTCCCGGACCGGCTCCAATGAGCAGTTCTTC. Translated: CASSSRTGSNEQFF.